The 16 T cell receptor beta chains below come from one sample, sequenced in a study of shared clonotypes between healthy human individuals. The table came from immunoSEQ multiplex PCR; TCRdb's copy has only in-frame clones and leaves some out. The profile shows about 1.5 million clones, approximately 98% of them singletons. The sequenced material came from naive CD4+ T cells sorted from blood. This sample's subset: CD45RA+ positively selected. The receptor source for this set is a man aged 25 to 45 in good health.

This chain joins TRBV28 and TRBJ1-2, with D tentatively TRBD1 (5 bases). The CDR3 contains 14 residues. V lost 6 bases and J lost 0, with 11 bases in between. Per the germline V gene, CDR1 is MDHEN and CDR2 is SYDVKM. This CDR3 is CASRWGRANYGYTF. The CDR3 DNA reads TGTGCCAGCAGGTGGGGACGGGCTAACTATGGCTACACCTTC.

The V call is TRBV7-2, the J call TRBJ2-3; no clear D gene. The ends were cut back, 4 bases at V and 7 bases at J, with 6 bases in the middle. The CDR3 extends over 11 amino acids. Germline CDR1 and CDR2: SGHTA and FQGNSA. CDR3 sequence reads: CASSSLNTQYF. The DNA of the CDR3 is TGTGCCAGCAGCTCCCTCAATACGCAGTATTTT. The full variable domain, rest sourced from reference TRBV7-2 and TRBJ2-3, is GAGVSQSPSNKVTEKGKDVELRCDPISGHTALYWYRQSLGQGLEFLIYFQGNSAPDKSGLPSDRFSAERTGGSVSTLTIQRTQQEDSAVYLCASSSLNTQYFGPGTRLTVL.

On this clone itself: This CDR3 is also generated by other DNA sequences in the sample. V usage is TRBV9 and J usage is TRBJ2-1, with 8 bases aligning to TRBD2. The V gene's germline CDR1 is SGDLS and CDR2 YYNGEE. V gave up 3 bases and J gave up 3 bases; unmatched junction bases: 5. The CDR3 runs to 15 residues. DNA of the CDR3: TGTGCCAGCAGCGAAACTAGCGGAGACTACAATGAGCAGTTCTTC. Encoded protein: CASSETSGDYNEQFF.

This chain joins TRBV29-1 and TRBJ2-1; weak D call: TRBD1 (6 bases). Deletions cut 1 base from V and 6 bases from J, with 31 bases between. Germline V lookup: CDR1 SQVTM, CDR2 ANQGSEA. The CDR3 has 20 residues. The chain's CDR3 is CSVEVFHGQSRGLSGNEQFF. CDR3 sequence (DNA): TGCAGCGTTGAAGTTTTTCATGGTCAGTCAAGGGGGTTGAGTGGCAATGAGCAGTTCTTC.

V gene TRBV29-1 combines with J gene TRBJ1-1; unclear D gene. CDR3 length: 14 residues. CDR1 SQVTM and CDR2 ANQGSEA come from the germline V gene. The V end was cut by 3 bases, the J end by 0 bases, with 11 bases between. The CDR3 here is CSVDRERMNTEAFF. As DNA, the CDR3 is TGCAGCGTTGACCGGGAACGGATGAACACTGAAGCTTTCTTT.

The chain carries TRBV28 and TRBJ2-3, with D perhaps matching TRBD2 (7 bases). Germline V gene lookup returns CDR1 MDHEN and CDR2 SYDVKM. CDR3 size: 15 residues. Trimming cost V 2 bases and J 3 bases, with 12 bases left between them. CDR3 DNA: TGTGCCAGCAGTTTAGGGGGGGCGCAAACAGATACGCAGTATTTT. It yields the protein CASSLGGAQTDTQYF.

This chain joins TRBV27 and TRBJ2-7; the D is unclear. With 2 bases removed from V and 0 bases from J, the gap between germline ends came to 5 bases. Germline V gene lookup returns CDR1 MNHEY and CDR2 SMNVEV (reference sequence). There are 13 residues in the CDR3. The CDR3 reads CASSLRDSYEQYF. The CDR3, as DNA: TGTGCCAGCAGTTTAAGGGACTCCTACGAGCAGTACTTC.

The rearrangement links TRBV2 to TRBJ2-5, with 11 bases matching TRBD1. Trimming removed 2 bases from V and 1 base from J; junction bases left unmatched: 3. The length of the CDR3 is 16 residues. From germline, CDR1 is SNHLY and CDR2 FYNNEI. Here the CDR3 reads CASSELGTGGQETQYF. In nucleotides, the CDR3 is TGTGCCAGCAGTGAATTAGGGACAGGGGGCCAAGAGACCCAGTACTTC.

This clone has a single count. Distinct nucleotide sequences in the sample also encode this CDR3. The chain has TRBV28 and TRBJ2-7; D is unresolved. The germline V and J ends were trimmed by 6 bases and 0 bases, with 3 bases remaining between them. The CDR3 loop spans 11 amino acids. Germline V gene data show CDR1 as MDHEN and CDR2 as SYDVKM. The CDR3 reads CASRASYEQYF. The CDR3 bases are TGTGCCAGCAGGGCCTCCTACGAGCAGTACTTC.

The chain combines TRBV27 with TRBJ1-1; no reliable D call. The ends were cut back, 7 bases at V and 6 bases at J, with 9 bases in the middle. The CDR3 contains 11 residues. CDR1 and CDR2 from the germline V gene are MNHEY and SMNVEV (reference sequence). The CDR3 protein is CASKVQSEAFF. CDR3 in DNA: TGTGCCAGCAAGGTACAGTCTGAAGCTTTCTTT.

This clone was counted once. Different DNA sequences within this sample yield the same CDR3. The V call is TRBV29-1, the J call TRBJ2-3, with TRBD2 matching over 7 bases. V trimming: 3 bases; J trimming: 2 bases; junction bases outside the gene matches: 5. Per the germline V gene, CDR1 is SQVTM and CDR2 is ANQGSEA. The CDR3 covers 14 residues. CDR3 protein: CSVEGGDSTDTQYF. DNA of the CDR3: TGCAGCGTTGAGGGAGGGGACTCCACAGATACGCAGTATTTT.

The V call is TRBV18, the J call TRBJ2-1, with 9 bases fitting TRBD1. Germline CDR1 reads KGHSH; CDR2 reads LQKENI. This CDR3 is built from 16 residues. J gave up 7 bases and V 1 base, and 8 bases lay outside the gene matches. CDR3 loop: CASSPRGQGSLNEQFF. The CDR3 DNA sequence: TGTGCCAGCTCACCACGGGGACAGGGAAGTTTGAATGAGCAGTTCTTC.

In DNA form, the CDR3 reads TGTGCCAGCACTGACTGGGGGGCCTCCTACGAGCAGTACTTC. This sequence encodes CASTDWGASYEQYF. This chain uses TRBV2 with TRBJ2-7, with D tentatively TRBD1 or TRBD2 (6 bases each). V lost 7 bases and J lost 0, with 13 bases in between. The CDR3 runs to 14 residues. Germline CDR1 is SNHLY and CDR2 is FYNNEI.

This clone was seen just once. This chain connects TRBV2 to TRBJ1-2; possibly TRBD1 for D (6 bases). The CDR3 extends over 13 amino acids. The V gene's germline CDR1 is SNHLY and CDR2 FYNNEI. V gave up 7 bases and J gave up 7 bases, with 16 bases separating them. CDR3 in amino acids: CASTPQGSAGYTF. DNA of the CDR3: TGTGCCAGCACCCCACAGGGTTCTGCTGGCTACACCTTC.

The genes are TRBV18 and TRBJ2-1; no firm D call. This CDR3 spans 12 amino acids. Germline V gene lookup returns CDR1 KGHSH and CDR2 LQKENI. The V end was cut by 6 bases, the J end by 13 bases, with 16 bases between. CDR3 protein: CASSPRAVDQFF. CDR3 DNA: TGTGCCAGCTCCCCCCGCGCCGTGGATCAGTTCTTC.

The chain has TRBV29-1 and TRBJ1-1; TRBD1 matches 8 bases. Germline CDR1 reads SQVTM; CDR2 reads ANQGSEA. With V trimmed by 0 bases and J by 4 bases, 10 bases remained unmatched. This CDR3 has 16 residues. CDR3 residues: CSVEDWQGARSTEAFF. The DNA of the CDR3 is TGCAGCGTTGAAGATTGGCAGGGGGCCCGGAGCACTGAAGCTTTCTTT.